This TCR beta chain was sequenced during a study of blood T cell repertoires in COVID-19. Study summary: Specimens from acute and convalescent COVID-19 originated in the United States, Italy and Spain. T cells, B-cell-depleted T cells, or PBMCs supplied cDNA or gDNA.

Germline trimming cut 2 bases from V and 7 bases from J; bases unmatched to any gene: 6. Per germline, CDR1 MNHNS and CDR2 SASEGT. The CDR3 consists of 15 residues. As processed by the authors: Researchers report that nucleated cell counts were estimated from reference gene primer amplification. The assay was immunoSEQ multiplex PCR, and TCRdb's table has in-frame clones only and misses some. V and J calls and clone size are copied from that table; D and trimming were computed from the DNA. The sample records hundreds of thousands of clones, around nine tenths being singletons. The gene calls are TRBV6-1 and TRBJ1-4, with TRBD1 identical over 8 bases. This TCR was sampled from a human donor in a cohort sampled during active COVID-19. The sequenced sample was peripheral blood. The CDR3 DNA follows: TGTGCCAGCAGTGAATCCGCGACAGGGGCTGAAAAACTGTTTTTT. Translated: CASSESATGAEKLFF.